Given below is one T cell receptor (beta chain) in context. As yet, its antigen is unknown. Libraries used 5'RACE template switching adding universal primer site and UMIs. TCRdb re-called the 5' RACE reads; every CDR3 protein appears as one record, without DNA. Listed are about 370,000 distinct CDR3 sequences; roughly 10% falls within the top ten. This CDR3 comprises 15 residues. In germline, CDR1 is DFQATT, CDR2 SNEGSKA (reference sequence). The data are from a study of T cells expressing NK-cell markers. As for the study in general: Sorted CD3+CD56+NKG2C+, CD3+CD56+NKG2C- and CD3+CD56-NKG2C+ T cells provided the TCR beta repertoires.

Broader study findings: There remained a lack of clarity about HCMV specificity of expanded NKG2C+ T cell clones. The CD3+CD56-NKG2C+ fraction of a handful of donors was likewise dominated by these clonotypes.

The V gene is TRBV20-1, the J gene TRBJ2-7; the D call of TRBD1 rests on TCRdb alone, since no DNA is present to check it. Sequencing was carried out using blood T cells: a sorted CD56 or NKG2C T cell subset, CD4+ or CD8+ T cells, or bulk PBMC T cells (not recorded which). The source of this sequence is a woman aged 45-60 years in good health. The CDR3 here is CSARNLGTLNGEQYF.